Below, 17 T cell receptor beta chains from the same sample are listed, as sequenced in a study of CD8+CD57+ T cells in acquired aplastic anemia. TCR beta VDJ and CDR3 profiling used genomic DNA as template. TCRdb re-derived calls from the reads in MiXCR, one entry per CDR3 protein. The sample holds about 120,000 distinct CDR3 sequences; over 55% are singletons and the top ten take under 35%. Flow cytometry had shown expanded CD8+CD57+ cells in the patients chosen for sequencing. Sequencing input: sorted CD4+, CD8+, or CD8+CD57+ T cells (not recorded which) from PBMCs. These receptors were collected from a human donor with aplastic anemia.

The rearrangement joins TRBV3-1 to TRBJ2-5; D is perhaps TRBD1 or TRBD2 (5 bases each). Per the germline V gene, CDR1 is LGHDT and CDR2 is YNNKEL (reference sequence). The length of the CDR3 is 15 residues. Trimming removed 6 bases at V and 9 bases at J, with 23 bases between. CDR3 region: CASRRSPGTAEAQYF. CDR3 DNA sequence: TGTGCCAGCAGGAGGTCTCCAGGGACGGCTGAGGCCCAGTACTTC.

V is TRBV7-9 and J is TRBJ1-2; tentative D call: TRBD1 (5 bases). V lost 8 bases and J 12 bases, leaving 10 bases between the germline ends. The CDR3 has 9 residues. The germline gives CDR1 SEHNR, CDR2 FQNEAQ (reference sequence). CDR3 loop: CASRRDHTF. Here the CDR3 DNA reads TGTGCCAGCCGAAGGGACCACACCTTC.

This rearrangement joins TRBV10-1 to TRBJ2-4; no clear D. Germline V gives CDR1 WNHNN, CDR2 SYGVQD (reference sequence). The CDR3 consists of 13 residues. Deletions cut 0 bases from V and 7 bases from J, with 7 bases between. The CDR3 nucleotides read TGCGCCAGCAGTGAGTCGACGCGGAACATTCAGTACTTC. Translation: CASSESTRNIQYF.

At least ten counts were recorded for this clonotype. This chain connects TRBV15 to TRBJ2-3; TRBD2 matches 9 bases. Losses at the gene ends were 5 bases for V and 0 bases for J; bases not matched to a gene: 12. This CDR3 spans 18 amino acids. Germline CDR1 reads LNHNV; CDR2 reads YYDKDF (reference sequence). CDR3 loop: CATSPSRPTSGSTDTQYF. CDR3 DNA: TGTGCCACCAGCCCGAGCCGTCCGACTAGCGGTAGCACAGATACGCAGTATTTT. Based on the CDR3 plus reference TRBV15 and TRBJ2-3, the full variable domain is DAMVIQNPRYQVTQFGKPVTLSCSQTLNHNVMYWYQQKSSQAPKLLFHYYDKDFNNEADTPDNFQSRRPNTSFCFLDIRSPGLGDTAMYLCATSPSRPTSGSTDTQYFGPGTRLTVL.

The chain has TRBV7-6 and TRBJ2-3, with D perhaps being TRBD1 or TRBD2 (5 bases each). Germline lookup yields CDR1 SGHVS and CDR2 FNYEAQ. Trimming shortened V by 3 bases and J by 11 bases, and 15 bases separated the two germline ends. The CDR3 runs 13 residues. The CDR3 loop reads CASSFGTLNEQYF. CDR3 in DNA: TGTGCCAGCAGCTTTGGGACCCTCAATGAGCAGTATTTT.

This clonotype was seen a few times. The V gene is TRBV10-3, the J gene TRBJ2-3; D may be TRBD1 (8 bases). Germline CDR1 ENHRY, CDR2 SYGVKD. This CDR3 spans 15 amino acids. V was pared by 6 bases and J by 0 bases, with 13 bases between. The CDR3 region is CAISGRTGSTDTQYF. CDR3 nucleotide sequence: TGTGCCATCAGCGGGAGGACAGGGAGCACAGATACGCAGTATTTT.

In the case of this clonotype: It may be a read error: a sequence one base away is much more abundant. J is TRBJ1-2 and V is TRBV7-9, with TRBD1 as a possible D gene (5 bases). Germline loops: CDR1 SEHNR, CDR2 FQNEAQ (reference sequence). V was trimmed by 1 base and J by 8 bases, leaving 14 bases between them. There are 14 residues in the CDR3. CDR3 nucleotide sequence: TGTGCCAGCAGCTTAGACTGGCAGGGAAGAGGCTACACCTTC. Translated, it gives CASSLDWQGRGYTF.

This clonotype occurred many times. The chain combines TRBV11-2 with TRBJ2-1, with TRBD2 as a possible D gene (6 bases). V lost 2 bases and J lost 0, with 14 bases in between. This CDR3 is built from 17 residues. Germline V CDR1 and CDR2: SGHAT, FQNNGV. The CDR3 region is CASSLNLAGSSYNEQFF. The CDR3 region has the DNA TGTGCCAGCAGCTTAAACCTGGCGGGGAGCTCCTACAATGAGCAGTTCTTC.

Comment on this clonotype: A much larger clone lies a single base off, so this may be a read error. This chain links TRBV4-1 with TRBJ1-2; D not certain. From germline, CDR1 is MGHRA and CDR2 YSYEKL. This CDR3 contains 17 residues. With 6 bases removed from V and 0 bases from J, the gap between germline ends came to 20 bases. The CDR3 DNA reads TGCGCCAGCAGTCTCACCTCGGAAACAGTATCTAACTATGGCTACACCTTC. It specifies CASSLTSETVSNYGYTF.

As DNA, the CDR3 is TGTGCCAGCAGTGAAGCTTTCTTT. Translated: CASSEAFF. This sequence joins TRBV2 and TRBJ1-1; D is unresolved. V shed 0 bases and J shed 13 bases, with 0 bases lying between them. The CDR3 spans 8 residues. The germline gives CDR1 SNHLY, CDR2 FYNNEI.

About this clonotype itself: This sequence may be a read error, since a much larger clone differs from it by one base. The rearrangement joins TRBV24-1 to TRBJ2-7; D could derive from TRBD1 or TRBD2 (6 bases each). V lost 6 bases and J 5 bases, leaving 16 bases between the germline ends. Germline CDR1 is KGHDR and CDR2 is SFDVKD. The CDR3 length is 14 residues. Written as DNA, the CDR3 is TGTGCCACCAGTTACTTTTCCGGGGGCGACGAGCAGTACTTC. Protein: CATSYFSGGDEQYF.

The chain is built from TRBV10-3 and TRBJ2-1; a weak D match, TRBD2 (6 bases). The germline gives CDR1 ENHRY, CDR2 SYGVKD. V dropped 11 bases and J dropped 3 bases, with 11 bases sitting between them. The CDR3 covers 12 residues. Here the CDR3 DNA reads TGTGCCTCAGGGACTCTCTACAATGAGCAGTTCTTC. It translates to CASGTLYNEQFF.

This clonotype was seen repeatedly, ten times or more. The V and J genes are TRBV6-1 and TRBJ2-2; D is unclear. Between the trimmed V and J ends, which lost 5 bases and 2 bases, there was a span of 6 bases. The CDR3 has 13 residues. Per germline, CDR1 MNHNS and CDR2 SASEGT. This CDR3 is CASSQQNTGELFF. The CDR3 region has the DNA TGTGCCAGCAGTCAACAAAACACCGGGGAGCTGTTTTTT.

Only a few counts were recorded for this clonotype. The chain uses TRBV15 and TRBJ1-2, with TRBD1 identical over 9 bases. V gave up 2 bases and J gave up 7 bases; unmatched junction bases: 8. This CDR3 contains 15 residues. Germline CDR1 reads LNHNV; CDR2 reads YYDKDF (reference sequence). CDR3 DNA: TGTGCCACCAGCAGACCGGGACAGGGTTACGGTGGCTACACCTTC. Translation gives CATSRPGQGYGGYTF.

The chain joins TRBV2 to TRBJ2-2; TRBD1 matches at 7 bases. CDR3 length: 15 amino acids. Germline V gene sequence: CDR1 SNHLY, CDR2 FYNNEI. V shed 7 bases and J 3 bases; nucleotides not matched to a gene: 8. Here the CDR3 reads CASKAGTVDTGELFF. In nucleotides, the CDR3 is TGTGCCAGCAAAGCCGGGACAGTGGACACCGGGGAGCTGTTTTTT.

This clonotype has a single count. This rearrangement joins TRBV20-1 to TRBJ1-5; D unclear. This CDR3 contains 14 residues. V was trimmed by 5 bases and J by 5 bases, leaving 16 bases between them. Germline values: CDR1 DFQATT, CDR2 SNEGSKA (reference sequence). CDR3 protein: CSAALGPADQPQHF. CDR3 sequence (DNA): TGCAGTGCTGCCTTGGGTCCGGCGGATCAGCCCCAGCATTTT.

The chain combines TRBV20-1 with TRBJ1-5; no clear D. The CDR3 consists of 15 residues. CDR1 is DFQATT and CDR2 is SNEGSKA in the germline V gene (reference sequence). The germline V and J ends were trimmed by 2 bases and 0 bases, with 11 bases remaining between them. CDR3: CSARPGGSSNQPQHF. The CDR3, as DNA: TGCAGTGCTAGACCAGGTGGTAGTAGCAATCAGCCCCAGCATTTT.